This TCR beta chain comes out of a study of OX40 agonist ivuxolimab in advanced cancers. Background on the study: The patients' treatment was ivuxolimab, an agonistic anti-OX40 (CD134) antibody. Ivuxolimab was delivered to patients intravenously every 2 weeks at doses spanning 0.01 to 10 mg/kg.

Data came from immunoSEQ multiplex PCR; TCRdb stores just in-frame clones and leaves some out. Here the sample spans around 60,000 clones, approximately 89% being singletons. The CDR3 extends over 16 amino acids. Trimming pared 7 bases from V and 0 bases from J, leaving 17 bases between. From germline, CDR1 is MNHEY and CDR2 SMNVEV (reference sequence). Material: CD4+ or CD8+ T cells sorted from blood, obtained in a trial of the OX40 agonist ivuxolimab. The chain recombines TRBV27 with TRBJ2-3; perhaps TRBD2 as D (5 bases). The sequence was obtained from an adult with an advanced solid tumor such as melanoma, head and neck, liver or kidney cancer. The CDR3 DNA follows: TGTGCCAGCAACGCTCATTCACCGGGGAGCACAGATACGCAGTATTTT. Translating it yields CASNAHSPGSTDTQYF.